The TCR beta chain described here comes from a study of cytomegalovirus exposure and HLA in healthy donors. This CDR3 spans 17 amino acids. With V trimmed by 4 bases and J by 5 bases, 12 bases remained unmatched. In germline, CDR1 is SGHNT, CDR2 YYREEE (reference sequence). TCRdb's copy holds only in-frame clones and misses some; the assay was immunoSEQ multiplex PCR. Of tens of thousands of clones listed, nearly 98% are singletons. Specimen: PBMCs. The sequence came from a woman between 18 and 29 years old in good health and CMV-seropositive. The genes are TRBV5-4 and TRBJ2-3; 11 bases are a match to TRBD2. CDR3 nucleotides: TGTGCCAGCAGCCCGGGAGGGCTAGCGGGAGGTGGAGATACGCAGTATTTT. Amino acids: CASSPGGLAGGGDTQYF.